This T cell receptor (beta chain) emerged from a study of memory B cells and T cells in multiple sclerosis. The study, taken as a whole, reports: Normalization was needed because clone-set size differences affected shared clonotype counts.

Sample share makes this clone large. Antigen unknown. The CDR3 has 11 residues. V dropped 5 bases and J dropped 6 bases, with 6 bases sitting between them. The germline V gene has CDR1 SEHNR and CDR2 FQNEAQ (reference sequence). Sequenced by immunoSEQ multiplex PCR; TCRdb stores in-frame clones only, minus some. The sample lists fewer than 9,000 clones, roughly 61% seen once, with about 30% in the top ten. The rearrangement uses TRBV7-9 and TRBJ2-3; D remains ambiguous. Sequencing was carried out using memory (CD45RO+) CD8+ T cells from blood. The sequence was obtained from a human donor with multiple sclerosis. The CDR3 loop is CASSRDDTQYF. The CDR3 DNA reads as TGTGCCAGCAGCCGAGATGATACGCAGTATTTT.